A single T cell receptor (beta chain) is shown here with its context. Antigen unknown. This record belongs to a study of shared clonotypes between healthy human individuals. Study summary: Used for every donor were three CD4 naive, three CD4 memory, two CD8 naive and one CD8 memory plate.

V shed 3 bases and J shed 1 base, with 22 bases lying between them. CDR3 length: 18 amino acids. Germline V CDR1 and CDR2: SGHRS, YFSETQ. Sequenced by immunoSEQ multiplex PCR; TCRdb stores in-frame clones only, minus some. The sample comprises 1.4 million to 1.5 million clones, roughly 95% of which are singletons, and more than 0.9% rests with the top ten. The study's findings and limits: Depth was large, yet rarefaction showed that sorted-subset sequencing was incomplete.

The sequenced material came from naive CD4+ T cells sorted from blood. Subset indicated: CD45RA+ positively selected. This clonotype was sampled from a man younger than 45 in good health. This chain joins TRBV5-1 and TRBJ1-1; perhaps TRBD1 as D (5 bases). Here the CDR3 DNA reads TGCGCCAGCAGCTCAAAACCGGGACCGCTCGTGAGGAACACTGAAGCTTTCTTT. This encodes CASSSKPGPLVRNTEAFF.